These 18 T cell receptor beta chains were all obtained from the same sample, sequenced in a study of shared clonotypes between healthy human individuals. TCRdb's copy holds only in-frame clones and misses some; the assay was immunoSEQ multiplex PCR. The table records about a million clones, about three quarters of them present only once. Sequenced sample: memory CD4+ T cells sorted from blood. This sample's subset: CD45RA-negative fraction. These receptors came from a young man in good health.

V usage is TRBV4-3 and J usage is TRBJ1-2; unclear D gene. The V gene lost 4 bases and the J gene lost 3 bases, with 21 bases spanning the gap. The germline V gene has CDR1 LGHNA and CDR2 YSLEER. There are 17 residues in the CDR3. The CDR3 is CASSPVIGSMVDYGYTF. The CDR3 nucleotides are TGCGCCAGCAGCCCTGTTATCGGGTCTATGGTAGACTATGGCTACACCTTC.

The chain is built from TRBV19 and TRBJ2-2; D is unclear. The ends were cut back, 3 bases at V and 2 bases at J, with 7 bases in the middle. This CDR3 is 14 amino acids long. In germline, CDR1 is LNHDA, CDR2 SQIVND (reference sequence). CDR3 sequence (DNA): TGTGCCAGTAGTATTAGTCATAACACCGGGGAGCTGTTTTTT. Translation gives CASSISHNTGELFF.

The J gene is TRBJ2-7, the V gene TRBV6-1; D is perhaps TRBD1 (5 bases). Germline V gene sequence: CDR1 MNHNS, CDR2 SASEGT. V lost 6 bases to trimming and J lost 3 bases, with 15 bases between them. This CDR3 has 14 amino acids. The CDR3 sequence is CASSPGQGLYEQYF. CDR3 DNA: TGTGCCAGCAGCCCCGGGCAGGGTCTCTACGAGCAGTACTTC.

Remarks on this clone: Distinct nucleotide sequences in the sample also encode this CDR3. The chain uses TRBV6-5 and TRBJ1-2; TRBD1 matches 7 bases. Germline CDR1 is MNHEY and CDR2 is SVGAGI. Trimming at V came to 0 bases and at J to 5 bases, leaving 0 bases not matched to a gene. The CDR3 spans 13 residues. In DNA, the CDR3 is TGTGCCAGCAGTTACTCGACAGGGTATGGCTACACCTTC. Its translation: CASSYSTGYGYTF.

The J gene is TRBJ2-2, the V gene TRBV10-2; D call uncertain. Germline V CDR1 and CDR2: WSHSY, SAAADI. Trimming took off 1 base at V and 8 bases at J, with 8 bases between the two ends. CDR3 length: 13 amino acids. This CDR3 is CASSEYQLGELFF. CDR3 DNA: TGCGCCAGCAGTGAGTACCAGCTAGGGGAGCTGTTTTTT.

The chain employs TRBV10-3 and TRBJ2-7, with D perhaps matching TRBD2 (5 bases). With 10 bases removed from V and 2 bases from J, the gap between germline ends came to 9 bases. The CDR3 runs 11 residues. Germline CDR1 ENHRY, CDR2 SYGVKD. CDR3 region: CATGITYEQYF. The CDR3 DNA reads as TGTGCCACCGGGATTACCTACGAGCAGTACTTC.

The rearrangement links TRBV5-5 to TRBJ1-1; TRBD1 is a possible D gene (6 bases). Germline V CDR1 and CDR2: SGHKS, YYEKEE (reference sequence). The V end was cut by 9 bases, the J end by 5 bases, with 17 bases between. This CDR3 has 13 amino acids. In DNA form, the CDR3 reads TGTGCCACCCGACAACAGGGAAGTACTGAAGCTTTCTTT. Translation: CATRQQGSTEAFF.

The genes are TRBV6-5 and TRBJ2-2; D not resolved. Germline-derived CDR1 and CDR2 are MNHEY and SVGAGI. The CDR3 spans 13 residues. The V and J ends lost 5 bases and 4 bases respectively, with 8 bases between them. CDR3 coding DNA: TGTGCCAGCAGTCCCTGGGGCACCGGGGAGCTGTTTTTT. It codes for CASSPWGTGELFF.

The V call is TRBV5-1, the J call TRBJ1-6; perhaps TRBD1 as D (6 bases). Germline loops: CDR1 SGHRS, CDR2 YFSETQ. The length of the CDR3 is 16 residues. V lost 2 bases and J 8 bases, leaving 17 bases between the germline ends. CDR3 in amino acids: CASSFERGAQDSPLHF. The CDR3 region has the DNA TGCGCCAGCAGCTTCGAACGGGGGGCGCAGGATTCACCCCTCCACTTT.

The V gene is TRBV7-2, the J gene TRBJ1-2; 7 bases map to TRBD1. J lost 2 bases, V lost 5 bases, and 8 bases had no gene match. This CDR3 spans 15 amino acids. Germline CDR1 reads SGHTA; CDR2 reads FQGNSA. The CDR3 coding sequence is TGTGCCAGCAGCCTATCAACGGGACAGAACTATGGCTACACCTTC. Its protein product is CASSLSTGQNYGYTF.

This clone was observed a handful of times. V is TRBV19 and J is TRBJ2-5, with a weak D call TRBD1 (6 bases). This CDR3 has 14 residues. Germline assignment: CDR1 LNHDA and CDR2 SQIVND (reference sequence). V was shortened by 5 bases and J by 0 bases, with 10 bases between the two germline ends. CDR3 in DNA: TGTGCCAGTAGTCCGCAGGGGTACCAAGAGACCCAGTACTTC. This gives the protein CASSPQGYQETQYF.

This chain connects TRBV4-1 to TRBJ2-1, with 7 bases fitting TRBD2. V lost 0 bases, J lost 0 bases, and 8 bases stayed unmatched. Looked up from germline, CDR1 is MGHRA and CDR2 is YSYEKL. This CDR3 has 18 residues. CDR3: CASSQEVGRVSSYNEQFF. CDR3 bases: TGCGCCAGCAGCCAAGAAGTGGGGAGGGTTAGCTCCTACAATGAGCAGTTCTTC.

V usage is TRBV12-5 and J usage is TRBJ1-5; D is ambiguous. The germline CDR1 and CDR2 sequences are LGHNT and FRNRAP. The V end was cut by 5 bases, the J end by 6 bases, with 11 bases between. The CDR3 length is 13 residues. The CDR3 region is CASGQVMGQPQHF. CDR3 bases: TGTGCTAGTGGTCAGGTGATGGGTCAGCCCCAGCATTTT.

This clone was observed a few times. V gene TRBV7-2 combines with J gene TRBJ2-5; 13 bases line up with TRBD2. CDR3 length: 16 residues. J lost 3 bases, V lost 2 bases, and 3 bases had no gene match. Germline V gives CDR1 SGHTA, CDR2 FQGNSA. For the CDR3, the DNA is TGTGCCAGCAGCTTAAGGGGACTAGCGGGGAAAGAGACCCAGTACTTC. Protein product: CASSLRGLAGKETQYF.

The chain has TRBV6-1 and TRBJ1-1; D not resolved. This CDR3 is 14 amino acids long. The V and J ends lost 2 bases and 3 bases respectively, with 10 bases between them. Germline CDR1 is MNHNS and CDR2 is SASEGT. CDR3 region: CASSEIPGDTEAFF. DNA for the CDR3: TGTGCCAGCAGTGAAATCCCCGGGGACACTGAAGCTTTCTTT.

V and J are TRBV5-1 and TRBJ1-3; D unresolved. The germline V gene has CDR1 SGHRS and CDR2 YFSETQ. Trimming took 4 bases from V and 0 from J, leaving 8 bases between them. The CDR3 sequence is 14 residues long. For the CDR3, the DNA is TGCGCCAGCAGCCCACCTTCCTCTGGAAACACCATATATTTT. This sequence encodes CASSPPSSGNTIYF.

Notes on this clone: A much larger clone sits a single nucleotide away, making a read error possible. This same CDR3 is encoded by further DNA sequences in the sample. This chain connects TRBV19 to TRBJ2-3; D gene uncertain. Germline-derived CDR1 and CDR2 are LNHDA and SQIVND (reference sequence). V shed 3 bases and J shed 4 bases, with 2 bases lying between them. CDR3 length equals 11 residues. DNA for the CDR3: TGTGCCAGTAGTATCGCAGATACGCAGTATTTT. This encodes CASSIADTQYF.

This clone has more than one count but fewer than ten. The chain recombines TRBV4-1 with TRBJ1-1; D unclear. V lost 0 bases and J lost 2, with 13 bases in between. The CDR3 has 16 amino acids. Looked up from germline, CDR1 is MGHRA and CDR2 is YSYEKL. The CDR3 DNA is TGCGCCAGCAGCCAAGATCCATTGGGGTTTAACACTGAAGCTTTCTTT. As protein: CASSQDPLGFNTEAFF.